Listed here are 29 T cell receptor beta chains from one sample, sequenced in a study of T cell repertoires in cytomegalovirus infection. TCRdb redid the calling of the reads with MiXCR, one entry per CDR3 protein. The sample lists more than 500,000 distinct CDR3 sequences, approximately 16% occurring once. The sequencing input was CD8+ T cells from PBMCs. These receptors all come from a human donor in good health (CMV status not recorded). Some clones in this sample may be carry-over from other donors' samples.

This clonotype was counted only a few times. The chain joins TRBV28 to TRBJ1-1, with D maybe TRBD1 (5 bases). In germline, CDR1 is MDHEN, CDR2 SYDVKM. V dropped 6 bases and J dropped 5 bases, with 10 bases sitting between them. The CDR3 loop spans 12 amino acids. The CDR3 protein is CASRIEGTEAFF. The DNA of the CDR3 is TGTGCCAGCAGGATAGAGGGGACTGAAGCTTTCTTT. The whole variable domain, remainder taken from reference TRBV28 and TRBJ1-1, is DVKVTQSSRYLVKRTGEKVFLECVQDMDHENMFWYRQDPGLGLRLIYFSYDVKMKEKGDIPEGYSVSREKKERFSLILESASTNQTSMYLCASRIEGTEAFFGQGTRLTVV.

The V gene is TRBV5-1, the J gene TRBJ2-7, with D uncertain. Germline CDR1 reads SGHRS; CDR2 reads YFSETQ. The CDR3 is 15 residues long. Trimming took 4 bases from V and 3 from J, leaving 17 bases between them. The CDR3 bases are TGCGCCAGCAGCCCCGACCCCCAAGGTGTCTACGAGCAGTACTTC. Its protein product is CASSPDPQGVYEQYF.

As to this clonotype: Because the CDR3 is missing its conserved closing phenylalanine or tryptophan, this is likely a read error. Written as DNA, the CDR3 is TGTGCCAGCAGCTTAGCGGGGGGGCCTTCGCATGAGCAGTTCTTA. Residues: CASSLAGGPSHEQFL. The gene calls are TRBV7-2 and TRBJ2-1, with a possible D match to TRBD2 (7 bases). V was trimmed by 0 bases and J by 8 bases, leaving 14 bases between them. Germline CDR1 SGHTA, CDR2 FQGNSA. This CDR3 is built from 15 residues.

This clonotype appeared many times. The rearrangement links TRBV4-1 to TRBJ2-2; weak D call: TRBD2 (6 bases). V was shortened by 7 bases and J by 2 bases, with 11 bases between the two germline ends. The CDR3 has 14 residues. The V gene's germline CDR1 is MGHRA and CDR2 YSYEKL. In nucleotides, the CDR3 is TGCGCCAGCACCGGGACTCCCAACACCGGGGAGCTGTTTTTT. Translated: CASTGTPNTGELFF.

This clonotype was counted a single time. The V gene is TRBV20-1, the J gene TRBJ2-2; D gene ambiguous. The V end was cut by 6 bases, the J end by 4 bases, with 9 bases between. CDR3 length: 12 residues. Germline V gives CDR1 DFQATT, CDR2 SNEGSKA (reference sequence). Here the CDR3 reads CSAFFSTGELFF. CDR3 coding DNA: TGCAGTGCCTTCTTTTCCACCGGGGAGCTGTTTTTT.

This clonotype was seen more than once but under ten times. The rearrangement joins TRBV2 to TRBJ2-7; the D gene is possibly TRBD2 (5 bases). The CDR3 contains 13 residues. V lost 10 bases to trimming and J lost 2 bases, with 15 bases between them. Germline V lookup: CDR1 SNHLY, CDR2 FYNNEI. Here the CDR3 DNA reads TGTGCCACCCCGGGTCGCGGGCCCTACGAGCAGTACTTC. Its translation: CATPGRGPYEQYF.

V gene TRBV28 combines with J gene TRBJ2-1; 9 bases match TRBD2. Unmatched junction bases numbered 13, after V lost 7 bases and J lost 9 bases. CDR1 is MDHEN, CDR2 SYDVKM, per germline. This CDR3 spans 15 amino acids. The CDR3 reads CASTRIAGAAVEQFF. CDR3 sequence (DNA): TGTGCCAGCACCCGAATAGCGGGAGCGGCGGTTGAGCAGTTCTTC.

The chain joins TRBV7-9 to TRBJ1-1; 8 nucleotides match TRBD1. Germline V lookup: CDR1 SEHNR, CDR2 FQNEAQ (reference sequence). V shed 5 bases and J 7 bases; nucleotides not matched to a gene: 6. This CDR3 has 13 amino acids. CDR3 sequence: CASSPGTGNEAFF. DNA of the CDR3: TGTGCCAGCAGCCCCGGGACAGGCAATGAAGCTTTCTTT.

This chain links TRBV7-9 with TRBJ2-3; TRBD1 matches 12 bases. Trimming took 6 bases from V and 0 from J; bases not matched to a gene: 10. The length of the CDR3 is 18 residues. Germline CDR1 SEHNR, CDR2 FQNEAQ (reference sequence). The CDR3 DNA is TGTGCCAGCAGAGCCGGGACAGGGGGCTGGCAGAGCACAGATACGCAGTATTTT. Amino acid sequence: CASRAGTGGWQSTDTQYF.

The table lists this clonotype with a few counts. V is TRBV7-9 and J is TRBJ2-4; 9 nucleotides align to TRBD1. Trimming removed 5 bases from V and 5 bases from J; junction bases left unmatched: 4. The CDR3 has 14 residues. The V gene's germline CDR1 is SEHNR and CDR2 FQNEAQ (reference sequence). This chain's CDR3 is CASSLQGAENIQYF. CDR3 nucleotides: TGTGCCAGCAGCCTACAGGGGGCCGAAAACATTCAGTACTTC.

The CDR3 is CASSLQRQGANYGYTF. Here the CDR3 DNA reads TGTGCCAGCAGCCTCCAAAGACAGGGGGCTAACTATGGCTACACCTTC. This rearrangement joins TRBV9 to TRBJ1-2, with 9 nucleotides matching TRBD1. The CDR3 has 16 amino acids. CDR1 is SGDLS, CDR2 YYNGEE, per germline. With V trimmed by 4 bases and J by 0 bases, 7 bases remained unmatched.

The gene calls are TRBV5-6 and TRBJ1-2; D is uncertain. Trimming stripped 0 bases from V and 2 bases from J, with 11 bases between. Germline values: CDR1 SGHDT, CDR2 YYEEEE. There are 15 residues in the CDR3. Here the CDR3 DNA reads TGTGCCAGCAGCTTGGACCTTACGGAGAACTATGGCTACACCTTC. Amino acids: CASSLDLTENYGYTF.

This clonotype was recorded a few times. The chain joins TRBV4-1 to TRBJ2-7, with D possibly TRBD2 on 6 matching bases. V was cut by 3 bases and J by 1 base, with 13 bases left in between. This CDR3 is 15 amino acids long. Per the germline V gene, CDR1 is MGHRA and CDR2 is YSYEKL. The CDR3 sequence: CASSHFVAVSYEQYF. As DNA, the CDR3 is TGCGCCAGCAGCCATTTTGTAGCGGTTTCCTACGAGCAGTACTTC.

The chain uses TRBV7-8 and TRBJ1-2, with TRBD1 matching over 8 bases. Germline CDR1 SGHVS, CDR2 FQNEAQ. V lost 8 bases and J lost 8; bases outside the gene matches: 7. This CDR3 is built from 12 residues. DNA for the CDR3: TGTGCCAGCCGGACAGGGATTATGGGCTACACCTTC. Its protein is CASRTGIMGYTF.

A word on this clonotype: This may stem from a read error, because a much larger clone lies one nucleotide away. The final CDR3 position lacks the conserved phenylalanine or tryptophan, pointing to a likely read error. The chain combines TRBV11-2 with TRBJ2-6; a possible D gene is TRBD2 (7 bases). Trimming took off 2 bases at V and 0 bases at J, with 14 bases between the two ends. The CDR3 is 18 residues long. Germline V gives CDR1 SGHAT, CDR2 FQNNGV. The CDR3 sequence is CASSLWGGQDSGANVLTL. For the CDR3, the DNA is TGTGCCAGCAGCTTATGGGGGGGGCAGGACTCTGGGGCCAACGTCCTGACTTTA.

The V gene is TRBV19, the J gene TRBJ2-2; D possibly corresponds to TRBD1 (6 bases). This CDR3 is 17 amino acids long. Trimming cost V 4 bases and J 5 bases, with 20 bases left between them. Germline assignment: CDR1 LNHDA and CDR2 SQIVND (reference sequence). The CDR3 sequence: CASSTLTLSRGTGELFF. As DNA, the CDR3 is TGTGCCAGTAGTACCCTAACCCTCTCCAGGGGAACCGGGGAGCTGTTTTTT. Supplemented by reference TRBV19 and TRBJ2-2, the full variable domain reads DGGITQSPKYLFRKEGQNVTLSCEQNLNHDAMYWYRQDPGQGLRLIYYSQIVNDFQKGDIAEGYSVSREKKESFPLTVTSAQKNPTAFYLCASSTLTLSRGTGELFFGEGSRLTVL.

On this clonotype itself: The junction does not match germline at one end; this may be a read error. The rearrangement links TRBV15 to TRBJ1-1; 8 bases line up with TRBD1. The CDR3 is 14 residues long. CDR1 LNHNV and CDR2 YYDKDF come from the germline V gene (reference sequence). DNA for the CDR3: TGTACCACCAGCGCCGACAGGGGACCTAATGAAGCTTTCTTT. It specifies CTTSADRGPNEAFF.

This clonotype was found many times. CDR3 in amino acids: CASSLGGMGETQYF. Here the CDR3 DNA reads TGTGCCAGCAGCTTAGGCGGGATGGGGGAGACCCAGTACTTC. The V gene is TRBV7-2, the J gene TRBJ2-5; D possibly corresponds to TRBD2 (6 bases). The CDR3 is 14 amino acids. Germline-derived CDR1 and CDR2 are SGHTA and FQGNSA. V dropped 1 base and J dropped 5 bases, with 11 bases sitting between them. The complete variable domain, with remaining parts taken from reference TRBV7-2 and TRBJ2-5, reads GAGVSQSPSNKVTEKGKDVELRCDPISGHTALYWYRQSLGQGLEFLIYFQGNSAPDKSGLPSDRFSAERTGGSVSTLTIQRTQQEDSAVYLCASSLGGMGETQYFGPGTRLLVL.

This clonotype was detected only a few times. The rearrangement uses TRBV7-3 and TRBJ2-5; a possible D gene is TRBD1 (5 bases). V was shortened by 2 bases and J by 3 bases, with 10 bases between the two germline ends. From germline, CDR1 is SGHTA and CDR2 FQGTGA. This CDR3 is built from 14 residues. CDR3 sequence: CASSLVGREETQYF. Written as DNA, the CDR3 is TGTGCCAGCAGCTTAGTCGGCAGGGAAGAGACCCAGTACTTC.

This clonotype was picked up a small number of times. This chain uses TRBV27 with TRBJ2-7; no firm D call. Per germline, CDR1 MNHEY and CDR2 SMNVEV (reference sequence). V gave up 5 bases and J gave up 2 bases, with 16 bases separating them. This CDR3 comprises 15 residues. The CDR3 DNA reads TGTGCCAGCAGTCCAAGACTTCGGCTAGCCTACGAGCAGTACTTC. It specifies CASSPRLRLAYEQYF.

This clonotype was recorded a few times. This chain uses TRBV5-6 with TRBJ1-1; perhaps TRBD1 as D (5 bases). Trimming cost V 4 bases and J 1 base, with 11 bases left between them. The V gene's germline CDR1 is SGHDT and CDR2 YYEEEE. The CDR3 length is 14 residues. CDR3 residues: CASSPGGKNTEAFF. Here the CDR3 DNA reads TGTGCCAGCAGCCCCGGGGGGAAGAACACTGAAGCTTTCTTT.

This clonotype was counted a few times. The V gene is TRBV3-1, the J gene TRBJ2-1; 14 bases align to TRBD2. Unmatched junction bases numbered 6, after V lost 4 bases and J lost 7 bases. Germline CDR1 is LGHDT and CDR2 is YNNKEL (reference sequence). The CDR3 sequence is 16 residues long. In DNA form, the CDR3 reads TGTGCCAGCAGCCCAGTCGGACTAGCGGGAGGAAATGAGCAGTTCTTC. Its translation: CASSPVGLAGGNEQFF.

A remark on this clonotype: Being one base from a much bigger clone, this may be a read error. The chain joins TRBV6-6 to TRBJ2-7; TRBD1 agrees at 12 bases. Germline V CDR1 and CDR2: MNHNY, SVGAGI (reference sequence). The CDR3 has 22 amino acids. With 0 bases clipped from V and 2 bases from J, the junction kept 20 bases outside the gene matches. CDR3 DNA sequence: TGTGCCAGCAGTTACTCGAAGGAGGTCTGGGACAGGGGGCAATGGAAAACCTACGAGCAGTACTTC. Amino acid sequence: CASSYSKEVWDRGQWKTYEQYF.

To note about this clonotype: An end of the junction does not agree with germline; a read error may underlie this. CDR3 region: CTSSPDRGQGLWPQHF. CDR3 DNA sequence: TGTACCAGTAGTCCGGACAGGGGGCAAGGCTTGTGGCCCCAGCACTTT. The chain uses TRBV19 and TRBJ1-5; 11 bases match TRBD1. The CDR3 spans 16 residues. CDR1 is LNHDA, CDR2 SQIVND, per germline (reference sequence).

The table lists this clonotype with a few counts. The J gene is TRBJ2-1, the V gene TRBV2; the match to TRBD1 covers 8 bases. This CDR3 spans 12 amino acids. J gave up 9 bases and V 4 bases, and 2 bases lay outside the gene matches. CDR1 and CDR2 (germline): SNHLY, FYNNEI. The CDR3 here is CASSGTGSEQFF. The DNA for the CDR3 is TGTGCCAGCAGTGGGACAGGGAGTGAGCAGTTCTTC. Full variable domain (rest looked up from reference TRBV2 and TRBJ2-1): EPEVTQTPSHQVTQMGQEVILRCVPISNHLYFYWYRQILGQKVEFLVSFYNNEISEKSEIFDDQFSVERPDGSNFTLKIRSTKLEDSAMYFCASSGTGSEQFFGPGTRLTVL.

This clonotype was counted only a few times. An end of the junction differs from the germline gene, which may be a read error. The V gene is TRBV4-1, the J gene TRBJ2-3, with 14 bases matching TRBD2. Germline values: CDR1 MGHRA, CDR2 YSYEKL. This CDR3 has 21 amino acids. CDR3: CASSQLAGGLAGGGDADTQYF. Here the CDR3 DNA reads TGTGCCAGCAGCCAGTTGGCTGGCGGACTAGCGGGAGGAGGGGATGCAGATACGCAGTATTTT.

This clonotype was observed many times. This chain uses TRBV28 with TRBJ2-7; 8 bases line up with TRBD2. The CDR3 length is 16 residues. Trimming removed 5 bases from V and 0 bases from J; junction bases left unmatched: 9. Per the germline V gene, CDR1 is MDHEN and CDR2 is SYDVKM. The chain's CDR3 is CASSPHPTSVSYEQYF. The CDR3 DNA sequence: TGTGCCAGCAGTCCCCACCCGACTAGCGTCTCCTACGAGCAGTACTTC.

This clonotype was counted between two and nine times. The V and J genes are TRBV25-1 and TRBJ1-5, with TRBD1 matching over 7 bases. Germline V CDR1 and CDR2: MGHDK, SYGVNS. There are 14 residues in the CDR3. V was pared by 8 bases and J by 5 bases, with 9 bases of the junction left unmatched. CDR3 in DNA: TGTGCCAGCGTAGGGCAGGGGGAGGATCAGCCCCAGCATTTT. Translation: CASVGQGEDQPQHF. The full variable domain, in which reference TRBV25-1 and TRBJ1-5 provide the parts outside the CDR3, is EADIYQTPRYLVIGTGKKITLECSQTMGHDKMYWYQQDPGMELHLIHYSYGVNSTEKGDLSSESTVSRIRTEHFPLTLESARPSHTSQYLCASVGQGEDQPQHFGDGTRLSIL.

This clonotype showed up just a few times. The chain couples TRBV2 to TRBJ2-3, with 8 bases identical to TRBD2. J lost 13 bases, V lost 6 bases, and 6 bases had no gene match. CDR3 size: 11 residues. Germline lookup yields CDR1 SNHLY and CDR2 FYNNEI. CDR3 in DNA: TGTGCCAGCAGGACTCGGGAGGGGAAGTATTTT. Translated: CASRTREGKYF.